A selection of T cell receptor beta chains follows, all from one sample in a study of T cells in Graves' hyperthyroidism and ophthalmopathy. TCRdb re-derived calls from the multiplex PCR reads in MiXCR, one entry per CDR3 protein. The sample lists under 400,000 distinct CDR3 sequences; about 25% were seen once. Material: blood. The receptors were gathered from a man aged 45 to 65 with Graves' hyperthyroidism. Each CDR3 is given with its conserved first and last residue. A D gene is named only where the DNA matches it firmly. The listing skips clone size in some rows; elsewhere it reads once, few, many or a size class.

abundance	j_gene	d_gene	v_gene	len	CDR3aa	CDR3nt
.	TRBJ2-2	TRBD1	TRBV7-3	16	CASSLGGQGRTGELFF	TGTGCCAGCAGCTTAGGGGGACAGGGGAGGACCGGGGAGCTGTTTTTT
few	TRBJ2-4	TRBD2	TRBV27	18	CASSLTASGSRAKNIQYF	TGTGCCAGCAGTTTAACGGCTAGCGGGAGTCGGGCCAAAAACATTCAGTACTTC
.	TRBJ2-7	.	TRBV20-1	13	CSARGPVLYEQYF	TGCAGTGCTAGAGGACCGGTTCTCTACGAGCAGTACTTC
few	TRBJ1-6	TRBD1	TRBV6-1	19	CASSRVTPGQGSSGSPLHF	TGTGCCAGCAGCCGAGTTACACCGGGACAGGGATCTTCGGGTTCACCCCTCCACTTT
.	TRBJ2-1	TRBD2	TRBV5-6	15	CASRRAGVSYNEQFF	TGTGCCAGCAGAAGAGCGGGAGTGTCCTACAATGAGCAGTTCTTC
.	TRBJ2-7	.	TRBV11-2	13	CASSHPGGYEQYF	TGTGCCAGCAGCCACCCCGGGGGCTACGAGCAGTACTTC
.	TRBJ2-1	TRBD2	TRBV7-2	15	CASTYPGLAGNEQFF	TGTGCCAGCACGTACCCCGGACTAGCGGGTAATGAGCAGTTCTTC
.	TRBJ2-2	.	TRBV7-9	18	CASSRISLRQGNTGELFF	TGTGCCAGCAGCCGCATTTCCCTCAGGCAGGGCAACACCGGGGAGCTGTTTTTT
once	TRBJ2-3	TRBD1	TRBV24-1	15	CATSDRGQFTDTQYF	TGTGCCACCAGTGACCGGGGACAGTTCACAGATACGCAGTATTTT
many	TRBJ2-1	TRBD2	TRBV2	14	CASSSSGSINEQFF	TGTGCCAGCAGTTCTAGCGGGAGTATCAATGAGCAGTTCTTC
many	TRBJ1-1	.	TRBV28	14	CASSLYGERTEAFF	TGTGCCAGCAGTTTATACGGGGAGAGGACTGAAGCTTTCTTT
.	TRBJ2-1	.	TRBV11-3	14	CASSLSLEQNEQFF	TGTGCCAGCAGCTTGAGTCTAGAACAGAATGAGCAGTTCTTC
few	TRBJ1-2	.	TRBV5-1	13	CASSFTQGHGYTF	TGCGCCAGCAGCTTCACCCAGGGGCATGGCTACACCTTC
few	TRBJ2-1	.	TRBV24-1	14	CATSDPDGYNEQFF	TGTGCCACCAGTGACCCGGACGGGTACAATGAGCAGTTCTTC
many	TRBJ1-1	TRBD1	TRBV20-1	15	CSARWQGGSTTEAFF	TGCAGTGCTAGGTGGCAGGGGGGCAGCACCACTGAAGCTTTCTTT
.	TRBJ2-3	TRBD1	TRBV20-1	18	CSARASPTGPGITDTQYF	TGCAGTGCTAGAGCCTCTCCGACAGGGCCCGGGATCACAGATACGCAGTATTTT
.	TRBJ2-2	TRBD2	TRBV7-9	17	CASVRGQGLGTSGGLFF	TGTGCCAGCGTTCGAGGACAGGGGCTTGGGACTAGCGGGGGGCTGTTTTTT
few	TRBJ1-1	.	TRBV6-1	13	CASRLSLNTEAFF	TGTGCCAGCAGACTTTCACTCAACACTGAAGCTTTCTTT
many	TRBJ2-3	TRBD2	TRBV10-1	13	CASGASGTDTQYF	TGCGCCAGCGGTGCTAGCGGAACAGATACGCAGTATTTT
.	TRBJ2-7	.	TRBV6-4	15	CASSDQEQYSYEQYF	TGTGCCAGCAGTGACCAGGAGCAATACTCCTACGAGCAGTACTTC
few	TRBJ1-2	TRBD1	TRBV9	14	CASSGGGGNYGYTF	TGTGCCAGCAGCGGTGGAGGGGGCAACTATGGCTACACCTTC
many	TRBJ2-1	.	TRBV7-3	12	CASSKVPHEQFF	TGTGCCAGCAGCAAAGTACCGCATGAGCAGTTCTTC
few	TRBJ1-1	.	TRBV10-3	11	CAISDSTEAFF	TGTGCCATCAGTGATAGCACTGAAGCTTTCTTT
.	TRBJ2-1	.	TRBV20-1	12	CSASARNNEQFF	TGCAGTGCTAGCGCTAGAAACAATGAGCAGTTCTTC
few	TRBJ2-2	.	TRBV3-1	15	CASTALGSSSGELFF	TGTGCCAGCACCGCTCTAGGGTCCTCAAGCGGGGAGCTGTTTTTT
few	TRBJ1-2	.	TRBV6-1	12	CASTDTTYGYTF	TGTGCCAGCACCGACACCACCTATGGCTACACCTTC
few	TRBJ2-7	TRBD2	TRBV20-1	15	CSATLLAGGSYEQYF	TGCAGTGCTACTCTGCTAGCGGGAGGGTCCTACGAGCAGTACTTC